The entry that follows covers one T cell receptor (beta chain) sequence. This sample stems from a study of OX40 agonist ivuxolimab in advanced cancers. Germline V gives CDR1 SGHNT, CDR2 YYREEE (reference sequence). V lost 2 bases and J 1 base, leaving 12 bases between the germline ends. The CDR3 spans 15 residues. Collection of blood occurred at baseline, at cycle 4 day 1, and at cycle 7 day 1. Repertoires were generated with immunoSEQ multiplex PCR, while TCRdb's copy carries only in-frame clones and drops some. There are roughly 23,000 clones in the sample; 80% to 85% occur only once, and roughly 14% lies in the top ten.

The chain joins TRBV5-4 to TRBJ2-5; perhaps D is TRBD1 or TRBD2 (5 bases each). The receptor comes from an adult with an advanced solid tumor such as melanoma, head and neck, liver or kidney cancer. The material was CD4+ or CD8+ T cells sorted from blood, obtained in a trial of the OX40 agonist ivuxolimab. The CDR3 loop reads CASSFAGGSQETQYF. Here the CDR3 DNA reads TGTGCCAGCAGCTTCGCTGGGGGTTCCCAAGAGACCCAGTACTTC.